These T cell receptor beta chains were read from a single sample in a study of T cell repertoires in cytomegalovirus infection. MiXCR, run by TCRdb on the reads, gives a single entry per CDR3 protein. The table includes about 63,000 distinct CDR3 sequences, 20% detected once. No antigen is known for these receptors. Sequenced material: CD8+ T cells from cultured PBMCs, taken from culture after CMV antigen stimulation. Receptors were obtained from a human donor in good health (CMV status not recorded). Some clones in this sample may be carry-over from other donors' samples. The CDR3 runs from the conserved cysteine through the conserved F or W. Each record gives: J gene, V gene, D gene, clone size, CDR3 protein, CDR3 DNA. A D gene is named only where the DNA matches it firmly. The size field is filled for only some rows; it gives once, few, many or a size class.

j_call: TRBJ2-1; v_call: TRBV28; d_call: NA; clone_size: once; cdr3_aa: CASSPRGAGLNEQFF; cdr3_nt: TGTGCCAGCAGTCCTCGGGGGGCTGGCCTCAATGAGCAGTTCTTC
j_call: TRBJ2-4; v_call: TRBV7-2; d_call: TRBD2; clone_size: many; cdr3_aa: CASSLGLAGTLAKNIQYF; cdr3_nt: TGTGCCAGCAGCTTAGGTCTAGCGGGGACCTTAGCCAAAAACATTCAGTACTTC
j_call: TRBJ1-1; v_call: TRBV4-1; d_call: NA; clone_size: many; cdr3_aa: CASSYVYRAGSNTEAFF; cdr3_nt: TGCGCCAGCAGCTACGTCTACAGGGCCGGATCGAACACTGAAGCTTTCTTT
j_call: TRBJ2-3; v_call: TRBV7-6; d_call: TRBD1; clone_size: few; cdr3_aa: CASSRDRDSLTDTQYF; cdr3_nt: TGTGCCAGCAGCCGCGACCGGGACAGCCTCACAGATACGCAGTATTTT
j_call: TRBJ2-1; v_call: TRBV10-3; d_call: NA; clone_size: once; cdr3_aa: CAIQGQNLNEQFF; cdr3_nt: TGTGCCATCCAAGGACAGAACCTCAATGAGCAGTTCTTC
j_call: TRBJ2-2; v_call: TRBV7-2; d_call: TRBD1; clone_size: few; cdr3_aa: CASSLVVDRVTGELFF; cdr3_nt: TGTGCCAGCAGCTTAGTCGTGGACAGGGTTACCGGGGAGCTGTTTTTT
j_call: TRBJ1-2; v_call: TRBV5-4; d_call: NA; clone_size: few; cdr3_aa: CASSLETGSNYGYTF; cdr3_nt: TGTGCCAGCAGCTTGGAAACAGGGAGTAACTATGGCTACACCTTC
j_call: TRBJ1-1; v_call: TRBV7-2; d_call: NA; clone_size: NA; cdr3_aa: CASSYSAAELFF; cdr3_nt: TGTGCCAGCAGTTACAGCGCTGCGGAGTTGTTCTTT
j_call: TRBJ1-2; v_call: TRBV7-2; d_call: NA; clone_size: NA; cdr3_aa: CASSLDRGVAGYTF; cdr3_nt: TGTGCCAGCAGCTTAGATAGGGGGGTCGCTGGCTACACCTTC
j_call: TRBJ1-1; v_call: TRBV27; d_call: NA; clone_size: medium-sized; cdr3_aa: CASSLSKAGNTEAFF; cdr3_nt: TGTGCCAGCAGTTTATCGAAGGCGGGGAACACTGAAGCTTTCTTT
j_call: TRBJ2-7; v_call: TRBV20-1; d_call: TRBD2; clone_size: few; cdr3_aa: CSARDLSGGPSPYEQYF; cdr3_nt: TGCAGTGCTAGAGACCTGAGCGGGGGGCCTTCCCCCTACGAGCAGTACTTC
j_call: TRBJ1-5; v_call: TRBV7-2; d_call: NA; clone_size: NA; cdr3_aa: CASSRGGGNQPQHF; cdr3_nt: TGTGCCAGCAGCCGTGGGGGCGGCAATCAGCCCCAGCATTTT
j_call: TRBJ1-2; v_call: TRBV12-3/TRBV12-4; d_call: NA; clone_size: few; cdr3_aa: CASSSNSYGYTF; cdr3_nt: TGTGCCAGCAGTTCAAACAGCTATGGCTACACCTTC
j_call: TRBJ2-1; v_call: TRBV24-1; d_call: TRBD2; clone_size: NA; cdr3_aa: CATSDSSGSSYNEQFF; cdr3_nt: TGTGCCACCAGTGATAGTAGCGGGAGCTCCTACAATGAGCAGTTCTTC
j_call: TRBJ2-7; v_call: TRBV7-2; d_call: NA; clone_size: many; cdr3_aa: CASSLELGVYEQYF; cdr3_nt: TGTGCCAGCAGCTTAGAACTGGGGGTCTACGAGCAGTACTTC
j_call: TRBJ2-3; v_call: TRBV4-1; d_call: TRBD2; clone_size: many; cdr3_aa: CASSQEGLGGSADTQYF; cdr3_nt: TGCGCCAGCAGCCAAGAAGGACTAGGCGGTTCGGCAGATACGCAGTATTTT
j_call: TRBJ2-7; v_call: TRBV4-2; d_call: NA; clone_size: few; cdr3_aa: CASSQDQGVGQYF; cdr3_nt: TGTGCCAGCAGCCAAGATCAAGGAGTAGGGCAGTACTTC
j_call: TRBJ2-2; v_call: TRBV12-3/TRBV12-4; d_call: TRBD1; clone_size: NA; cdr3_aa: CASSLGEGQGNASNTGELFF; cdr3_nt: TGTGCCAGCAGTTTAGGGGAGGGACAGGGGAACGCTTCGAACACCGGGGAGCTGTTTTTT
j_call: TRBJ1-1; v_call: TRBV7-2; d_call: NA; clone_size: NA; cdr3_aa: CASSLGVYPGSGAEAFF; cdr3_nt: TGTGCCAGCAGCTTAGGGGTGTACCCAGGGTCCGGCGCTGAAGCTTTCTTT
j_call: TRBJ1-5; v_call: TRBV6-1; d_call: NA; clone_size: NA; cdr3_aa: CASSEGTVHSEPQHF; cdr3_nt: TGTGCCAGCAGTGAAGGCACAGTTCACTCCGAGCCCCAGCATTTT
j_call: TRBJ1-4; v_call: TRBV30; d_call: TRBD1; clone_size: few; cdr3_aa: CAWSVPGQGASEKLFF; cdr3_nt: TGTGCCTGGAGTGTTCCTGGACAGGGGGCGAGTGAAAAACTGTTTTTT
j_call: TRBJ1-5; v_call: TRBV3-1; d_call: NA; clone_size: few; cdr3_aa: CASSQDGQLDNQPQHF; cdr3_nt: TGTGCCAGCAGCCAAGATGGACAGTTAGACAATCAGCCCCAGCATTTT
j_call: TRBJ1-5; v_call: TRBV27; d_call: NA; clone_size: NA; cdr3_aa: CASSLGINSNQPQHF; cdr3_nt: TGTGCCAGCAGTTTGGGTATAAATAGCAATCAGCCCCAGCATTTT